The entry that follows covers one TCR beta chain sequence. Its antigen is as yet unknown. Produced via immunoSEQ multiplex PCR; TCRdb's table is partial and in-frame only. The sample consists of about 100,000 clones, approximately 87% of them appearing once. This CDR3 spans 12 amino acids. Germline V gene data show CDR1 as SGHNT and CDR2 as YYREEE (reference sequence). V was shortened by 0 bases and J by 5 bases, with 3 bases between the two germline ends. This sample stems from a study of T cell responses to AZD1222 COVID-19 vaccine. Study-wide points: Repertoires were collected only later (after the peak T cell response had occurred). White British people made up most donors, females outnumbered males, and clonal diversity was possibly underestimated. Recipients of two AZD1222 doses showed rising Spike-specific TCR breadth and depth. Seropositive status at baseline applied to only six AZD1222 recipients.

Sequences were derived from peripheral blood, sampled on day 0 of AZD1222 vaccination. This chain joins TRBV5-4 and TRBJ1-5; D remains unclear. The sequence was collected from an adult in good health. This CDR3 is CASSLDDQPQHF. The CDR3 DNA sequence: TGTGCCAGCAGCTTGGACGATCAGCCCCAGCATTTT.